Listed below are T cell receptor beta chains from one sample, sequenced in a study of blood T cell repertoires in COVID-19. Only in-frame clones appear in the TCRdb table, and some are missing; sequencing was by immunoSEQ multiplex PCR. Of around 310,000 clones listed, 90% were seen once; the top ten hold about 1%. The sequenced material came from peripheral blood. These receptors were collected from a woman in her 40s with COVID-19, enrolled during active disease. CDR3s include the opening cysteine and the closing phenylalanine or tryptophan. The D gene is left open where the match is weak. Rows may omit the clone size; those that give it use once, few, many or a size class.

>TRBD1|TRBV5-1|-|TRBJ1-1
TGCGCCAGCACCTTAGGACAGGGGATGAACACTGAAGCTTTCTTT
CASTLGQGMNTEAFF
>-|TRBV4-3|few|TRBJ1-5
TGCGCCAGCAGCCAAGAACGGGGTCAGCCCCAGCATTTT
CASSQERGQPQHF
>TRBD1|TRBV11-2|-|TRBJ2-1
TGTGCCAGCAGCCTCCGGGACAGGGGGCGATTTATCAATGAGCAGTTCTTC
CASSLRDRGRFINEQFF
>-|TRBV28|-|TRBJ1-4
TGTGCCAGCAGTTCATGGTCTCTTACTAATGAAAAACTGTTTTTT
CASSSWSLTNEKLFF
>TRBD1|TRBV12-5|-|TRBJ1-5
TGTGCTAGTACTCGAAAACCGGGACAGGGGGCGCAGGGATGGCGCAATCAGCCCCAGCATTTT
CASTRKPGQGAQGWRNQPQHF
>-|TRBV30|-|TRBJ1-2
TGTGCCTGGAGCGCAACTTGGACAGCCTCCTATGGCTACACCTTC
CAWSATWTASYGYTF
>TRBD1|TRBV10-3|-|TRBJ2-7
TGTGCCATCAGTGATGTGGACAGGTTCACCTACGAGCAGTACTTC
CAISDVDRFTYEQYF
>-|TRBV4-2|few|TRBJ1-6
TGTGCCAGCAGCCAAGACCCACAGGGAGACTCACCCCTCCACTTT
CASSQDPQGDSPLHF
>-|TRBV6-1|-|TRBJ1-5
TGTGCCAGCAGTGATAGGGCGGGGCAGGCTAATCAGCCCCAGCATTTT
CASSDRAGQANQPQHF
>-|TRBV4-3|-|TRBJ2-3
TGCGCCAGCAGCCCCAGGGGAACAGATACGCAGTATTTT
CASSPRGTDTQYF
>-|TRBV19|-|TRBJ2-5
TGTGCCAGTAGTATAGTTTCCCAGGGAGGACAAGAGACCCAGTACTTC
CASSIVSQGGQETQYF
>TRBD1|TRBV4-2|few|TRBJ2-7
TGTGCCAGCAGCCAGCCGGGACAGGGCCTAACCGAGCAGTACTTC
CASSQPGQGLTEQYF
>TRBD1|TRBV7-3|-|TRBJ2-1
TGTGCCAGCAGCTCCACGACAGGGGTGGGTGAGCAGTTCTTC
CASSSTTGVGEQFF
>TRBD1|TRBV6-5|-|TRBJ1-1
TGTGCCAGCTCTACAGGGGTTATCGCTGAAGCTTTCTTT
CASSTGVIAEAFF
>-|TRBV18|-|TRBJ2-1
TGTGCCAGCTCACACAGGACAGACCCCTACAATGAGCAGTTCTTC
CASSHRTDPYNEQFF
>-|TRBV7-2|-|TRBJ1-2
TGTGCCAGCAGCTTAGCGTGGCAGGGACTGGGCGGCTACACCTTC
CASSLAWQGLGGYTF
>-|TRBV5-5|-|TRBJ1-5
TGTGCCAGCAGCCTCAATGGCCAGCCCCAGCATTTT
CASSLNGQPQHF
>-|TRBV9|-|TRBJ2-3
TGTGCCAGCGAACGGGGACTCCTCACAGATACGCAGTATTTT
CASERGLLTDTQYF
>-|TRBV10-3|-|TRBJ2-1
TGTGCCATCAGGGGCGACAATGAGCAGTTCTTC
CAIRGDNEQFF
>-|TRBV10-3|-|TRBJ1-3
TGTGCCATCAGTGAGTCTGGCAGGGATGGAAACACCATATATTTT
CAISESGRDGNTIYF
>-|TRBV7-9|-|TRBJ1-1
TGTGCCAGCAGCTTAAGTAGCGTTTCGGACACTGAAGCTTTCTTT
CASSLSSVSDTEAFF
>TRBD1|TRBV19|-|TRBJ1-4
TGTGCCAGTAGTAGGCCGGGACAGCTGACCGGGGGAACTAATGAAAAACTGTTTTTT
CASSRPGQLTGGTNEKLFF
>TRBD1|TRBV5-5|once|TRBJ1-5
TGTGCCAGCAGCTCCGGGACAGGGGGCTCGATGGGTCAGCCCCAGCATTTT
CASSSGTGGSMGQPQHF
>-|TRBV6-1|-|TRBJ1-5
TGTGCCAGCAGTGAGAGTAGCAATCAGCCCCAGCATTTT
CASSESSNQPQHF
>-|TRBV19|-|TRBJ1-1
TGTGCCAGTAGTATGACGGGGGTAGGGACTGAAGCTTTCTTT
CASSMTGVGTEAFF
>-|TRBV15|-|TRBJ2-3
TGTGCCACCAGCAGAGATCTAAGCGGAGATACGCAGTATTTT
CATSRDLSGDTQYF
>-|TRBV23-1|-|TRBJ1-1
TGCGCCAGCAGTCAATCGATAGGACAGCCCGTAACTGAAGCTTTCTTT
CASSQSIGQPVTEAFF
>-|TRBV5-4|few|TRBJ2-1
TGTGCCAGCAGCGGGGAGTTACTGTTAAATAACAATGAGCAGTTCTTC
CASSGELLLNNNEQFF
>TRBD2|TRBV9|once|TRBJ2-5
TGTGCCAGCAGCGTCGGGACTAGCGGGTATCAAGAGACCCAGTACTTC
CASSVGTSGYQETQYF
>-|TRBV5-1|once|TRBJ2-1
TGCGCCAGCGGACGGGGAAGTGGCAATGAGCAGTTCTTC
CASGRGSGNEQFF
>TRBD1|TRBV7-9|-|TRBJ1-4
TGTGCCACCGATTATTCTACGGGGACAGGGGGCGTGAAGCTGTTTTTT
CATDYSTGTGGVKLFF
>TRBD1|TRBV2|-|TRBJ1-2
TGTGCCAGCGCACGGGTACAGGGGGTGGATGGCTACACCTTC
CASARVQGVDGYTF
>TRBD1|TRBV28|-|TRBJ1-4
TGTGCCAGCAGTTTATTAGGGACAGGGGGTAGAGGTAATGAAAAACTGTTTTTT
CASSLLGTGGRGNEKLFF
>TRBD1|TRBV29-1|once|TRBJ2-5
TGCAGCGTAGGGACAGGGGGTTCGGAGACCCAGTACTTC
CSVGTGGSETQYF
>-|TRBV7-3|once|TRBJ1-1
TGTGCCAGCAGCTTAAATGCAGGGAACACTGAAGCTTTCTTT
CASSLNAGNTEAFF
>-|TRBV4-3|-|TRBJ1-4
TGCGCCAGCAGCCCCCTCGGGTCCAATAATGAAAAACTGTTTTTT
CASSPLGSNNEKLFF
>TRBD2|TRBV27|-|TRBJ2-1
TGTGCCAGCAGTTTTACTAGCGGGGCCTACAATGAGCAGTTCTTC
CASSFTSGAYNEQFF
>-|TRBV28|-|TRBJ1-1
TGTGCCAGCAGTTTATGGACAGCTAACACTGAAGCTTTCTTT
CASSLWTANTEAFF
>TRBD2|TRBV6-4|-|TRBJ2-3
TGTGCCAGCAGTGGGACTAGCGACACAGATACGCAGTATTTT
CASSGTSDTDTQYF
>-|TRBV5-1|once|TRBJ1-6
TGCGCCAGCAGCGCCGGGGGGTCCTATAATTCACCCCTCCACTTT
CASSAGGSYNSPLHF
>-|TRBV6-2/TRBV6-3|-|TRBJ1-6
TGTGCCAGCAGTTACGCGGGGTCTTATAATTCACCCCTCCACTTT
CASSYAGSYNSPLHF
>TRBD1|TRBV29-1|-|TRBJ2-7
TGCAGCGTTGATAAGGGACAGGGCTACGAGCAGTACTTC
CSVDKGQGYEQYF
>TRBD1|TRBV5-1|-|TRBJ2-7
TGCGCCAGCAGCTCCACAGGGGGCTTGGGCGAGCAGTACTTC
CASSSTGGLGEQYF
>-|TRBV11-2|-|TRBJ1-4
TGTGCCAGCAGCTTTGTTCGCGGGGGCGGTGAAAAACTGTTTTTT
CASSFVRGGGEKLFF
>-|TRBV18|-|TRBJ1-2
TGTGCCAGCTCAGCCGACAGGAACGGCTACACCTTC
CASSADRNGYTF
>TRBD1|TRBV6-2/TRBV6-3|-|TRBJ2-5
TGTGCCAGCAGTTATTCGACAGGGAGCTACCAAGAGACCCAGTACTTC
CASSYSTGSYQETQYF
>TRBD2|TRBV27|-|TRBJ2-3
TGTGCCAGCAGGGCCCACTCGCGGGAGGGGGATACGCAGTATTTT
CASRAHSREGDTQYF
>TRBD1|TRBV5-1|-|TRBJ1-1
TGCGCCAGCAGCCTCCGACAGGGGAACACTGAAGCTTTCTTT
CASSLRQGNTEAFF
>TRBD2|TRBV28|-|TRBJ2-2
TGTGCCAGCATAGGGCTAGCGGGCACCGGGGAGCTGTTTTTT
CASIGLAGTGELFF
>-|TRBV5-1|-|TRBJ1-1
TGCGCCAGCAGCGCGGAAGCGGCCTCGAACACTGAAGCTTTCTTT
CASSAEAASNTEAFF
>-|TRBV5-1|-|TRBJ1-1
TGCGCCAGCAGCCCCGGACAGATCATGAACACTGAAGCTTTCTTT
CASSPGQIMNTEAFF
>-|TRBV15|few|TRBJ1-2
TGTGCCACCAGCAGAGATCGACAGGACTATGGCTACACCTTC
CATSRDRQDYGYTF
>-|TRBV24-1|-|TRBJ2-5
TGTGCCACCAGTGACCGTACAGGGTTGGAGACCCAGTACTTC
CATSDRTGLETQYF